These T cell receptor beta chains were read from a single sample in a study of control samples from healthy donors and cancer patients. Clones were read by immunoSEQ multiplex PCR, and TCRdb kept only the in-frame ones, dropping some. Of about 100,000 clones listed, roughly 90% are singletons. The sequencing sample was made of blood. Receptors originate from a human donor in good health. The donor label of this sample is uncertain. Each CDR3 is given with its conserved first and last residue. The D gene is left open where the match is weak. Rows may omit the clone size; those that give it use once, few, many or a size class.

v_gene: TRBV28
len: 15
abundance: -
j_gene: TRBJ2-7
d_gene: -
CDR3nt: TGTGCCAGCAGTCCCCCAATGGAGGGGTTCTACGAGCAGTACTTC
CDR3aa: CASSPPMEGFYEQYF

v_gene: TRBV5-6
len: 13
abundance: -
j_gene: TRBJ1-2
d_gene: -
CDR3nt: TGTGCCAGCAGCCCGGGACGGGCTGGGAGCTACACCTTC
CDR3aa: CASSPGRAGSYTF

v_gene: TRBV27
len: 15
abundance: -
j_gene: TRBJ1-1
d_gene: -
CDR3nt: TGTGCCAGCAGTTTATCGAGACACAGGAACACTGAAGCTTTCTTT
CDR3aa: CASSLSRHRNTEAFF

v_gene: TRBV9
len: 15
abundance: -
j_gene: TRBJ2-1
d_gene: TRBD1
CDR3nt: TGTGCCAGCGCAAAAGTACAGGGGGCAGGCAATGAGCAGTTCTTC
CDR3aa: CASAKVQGAGNEQFF

v_gene: TRBV2
len: 14
abundance: -
j_gene: TRBJ1-6
d_gene: -
CDR3nt: TGTGCCAGCAGTGAAGGGTCCTATAATTCACCCCTCCACTTT
CDR3aa: CASSEGSYNSPLHF

v_gene: TRBV11-1
len: 16
abundance: -
j_gene: TRBJ2-4
d_gene: -
CDR3nt: TGTGCCAGCAGCTCGGGGGACTTCTCAGGCAAAAACATTCAGTACTTC
CDR3aa: CASSSGDFSGKNIQYF

v_gene: TRBV27
len: 13
abundance: -
j_gene: TRBJ1-5
d_gene: TRBD1
CDR3nt: TGTGCCACTACAAGGGGGCCGGGGCAGCCCCAGCATTTT
CDR3aa: CATTRGPGQPQHF

v_gene: TRBV6-5
len: 11
abundance: -
j_gene: TRBJ2-5
d_gene: -
CDR3nt: TGTGCCAGCAGGAGCCAAGAGACCCAGTACTTC
CDR3aa: CASRSQETQYF

v_gene: TRBV29-1
len: 12
abundance: -
j_gene: TRBJ2-5
d_gene: -
CDR3nt: TGCAGCGTCGCACGCCTAGGGGAGACCCAGTACTTC
CDR3aa: CSVARLGETQYF

v_gene: TRBV7-6
len: 16
abundance: -
j_gene: TRBJ2-7
d_gene: -
CDR3nt: TGTGCCAGCAGCTTAGCTTGGGGCACCCCTTGGGAAGAGCAGTACTTC
CDR3aa: CASSLAWGTPWEEQYF

v_gene: TRBV18
len: 13
abundance: -
j_gene: TRBJ1-5
d_gene: -
CDR3nt: TGTGCCAGCTCACCACGGGGAGATCAGCCCCAGCATTTT
CDR3aa: CASSPRGDQPQHF

v_gene: TRBV6-6
len: 17
abundance: -
j_gene: TRBJ1-6
d_gene: -
CDR3nt: TGTGCCAGCAGTCAGGGACACATAAGGTCCTATAATTCACCCCTCCACTTT
CDR3aa: CASSQGHIRSYNSPLHF

v_gene: TRBV24-1
len: 16
abundance: -
j_gene: TRBJ2-1
d_gene: TRBD1
CDR3nt: TGTGCCACCAGTGATTCTAGACAGGGGTCTGGAAATGAGCAGTTCTTC
CDR3aa: CATSDSRQGSGNEQFF

v_gene: TRBV19
len: 15
abundance: -
j_gene: TRBJ1-1
d_gene: TRBD1
CDR3nt: TGTGCCAGTAGTATACTGGGGGACAGAAACACTGAAGCTTTCTTT
CDR3aa: CASSILGDRNTEAFF

v_gene: TRBV6-5
len: 15
abundance: -
j_gene: TRBJ2-5
d_gene: -
CDR3nt: TGTGCCAGCAGTTACTTCCCGGACCCCCAAGAGACCCAGTACTTC
CDR3aa: CASSYFPDPQETQYF

v_gene: TRBV19
len: 15
abundance: -
j_gene: TRBJ2-1
d_gene: TRBD1
CDR3nt: TGTGCCAGTACCCCGGGACAGAACATCTACAATGAGCAGTTCTTC
CDR3aa: CASTPGQNIYNEQFF

v_gene: TRBV7-9
len: 14
abundance: -
j_gene: TRBJ2-2
d_gene: -
CDR3nt: TGTGCCAGCAGCTTCAGGACGAACACCGGGGAGCTGTTTTTT
CDR3aa: CASSFRTNTGELFF

v_gene: TRBV29-1
len: 15
abundance: once
j_gene: TRBJ1-3
d_gene: -
CDR3nt: TGCAGCGTTGAAGATCCAGGTACCTCTGGAAACACCATATATTTT
CDR3aa: CSVEDPGTSGNTIYF

v_gene: TRBV6-5
len: 14
abundance: -
j_gene: TRBJ1-1
d_gene: -
CDR3nt: TGTGCCAGCAGTTACTCGAGGGGGAACACTGAAGCTTTCTTT
CDR3aa: CASSYSRGNTEAFF

v_gene: TRBV7-2
len: 14
abundance: once
j_gene: TRBJ2-3
d_gene: -
CDR3nt: TGTGCCAGCAGCTTAGGGCCAGACACAGATACGCAGTATTTT
CDR3aa: CASSLGPDTDTQYF

v_gene: TRBV30
len: 13
abundance: few
j_gene: TRBJ1-2
d_gene: -
CDR3nt: TGTGCCTGGAGTGCAGGTGTGGGAGCTGGCTACACCTTC
CDR3aa: CAWSAGVGAGYTF

v_gene: TRBV6-4
len: 12
abundance: -
j_gene: TRBJ1-2
d_gene: -
CDR3nt: TGTGCCAGCAGTGACAGGGTAGGGGGCTACACCTTC
CDR3aa: CASSDRVGGYTF

v_gene: TRBV14
len: 13
abundance: -
j_gene: TRBJ1-3
d_gene: -
CDR3nt: TGTGCCAGCAGCCATCATGAAAAGGACACCATATATTTT
CDR3aa: CASSHHEKDTIYF

v_gene: TRBV15
len: 14
abundance: -
j_gene: TRBJ2-5
d_gene: -
CDR3nt: TGTGCCACCAGCAGAGGGAACAGGGAAGAGACCCAGTACTTC
CDR3aa: CATSRGNREETQYF

v_gene: TRBV12-3/TRBV12-4
len: 12
abundance: -
j_gene: TRBJ1-1
d_gene: -
CDR3nt: TGTGCCAGCAGTTTAGTGGGGTCTGAAGCTTTCTTT
CDR3aa: CASSLVGSEAFF

v_gene: TRBV4-1
len: 14
abundance: -
j_gene: TRBJ1-2
d_gene: -
CDR3nt: TGCGCCAGCGCCTTTTCGGCCCCAACTTATGGCTACACCTTC
CDR3aa: CASAFSAPTYGYTF

v_gene: TRBV29-1
len: 13
abundance: -
j_gene: TRBJ1-1
d_gene: -
CDR3nt: TGCAGCGTTGAAGATGTAATGAACACTGAAGCTTTCTTT
CDR3aa: CSVEDVMNTEAFF

v_gene: TRBV3-1/TRBV3-2
len: 12
abundance: -
j_gene: TRBJ1-2
d_gene: -
CDR3nt: TGTGCCAGCAGCCCCAACCATAACCTCTACACCTTC
CDR3aa: CASSPNHNLYTF

v_gene: TRBV19
len: 15
abundance: -
j_gene: TRBJ2-2
d_gene: -
CDR3nt: TGTGCCAGTAGTATAGTAGGGACATTCACCGGGGAGCTGTTTTTT
CDR3aa: CASSIVGTFTGELFF

v_gene: TRBV5-6
len: 13
abundance: -
j_gene: TRBJ1-2
d_gene: -
CDR3nt: TGTGCCAGCGGACGGAAAGCTAACTATGGCTACACCTTC
CDR3aa: CASGRKANYGYTF

v_gene: TRBV11-2
len: 14
abundance: -
j_gene: TRBJ2-7
d_gene: TRBD1
CDR3nt: TGTGCCAGCAGCTTGAGACAGGGGCCCTACGAGCAGTACTTC
CDR3aa: CASSLRQGPYEQYF

v_gene: TRBV7-6
len: 17
abundance: few
j_gene: TRBJ2-1
d_gene: -
CDR3nt: TGTGCCAGCAGCTTACGGTTTACGTCAGGGAGTCGGAATGAGCAGTTCTTC
CDR3aa: CASSLRFTSGSRNEQFF

v_gene: TRBV2
len: 14
abundance: -
j_gene: TRBJ2-7
d_gene: TRBD1
CDR3nt: TGTGCCAGCAGCAGGGACAGTATCTCCTACGAGCAGTACTTC
CDR3aa: CASSRDSISYEQYF

v_gene: TRBV2
len: 15
abundance: -
j_gene: TRBJ2-5
d_gene: -
CDR3nt: TGTGCCAGCAGGACGCTGGCAGTAAGCCAAGAGACCCAGTACTTC
CDR3aa: CASRTLAVSQETQYF

v_gene: TRBV6-5
len: 15
abundance: few
j_gene: TRBJ2-1
d_gene: TRBD2
CDR3nt: TGTGCCAGCGGATCTCTAGCGGGGGGGGCGAATGAGCAGTTCTTC
CDR3aa: CASGSLAGGANEQFF

v_gene: TRBV6-5
len: 14
abundance: -
j_gene: TRBJ2-1
d_gene: -
CDR3nt: TGTGCCAGCAGTTACTCGATAGGGGACAATGAGCAGTTCTTC
CDR3aa: CASSYSIGDNEQFF

v_gene: TRBV7-8
len: 16
abundance: -
j_gene: TRBJ1-1
d_gene: -
CDR3nt: TGTGCCAGCAGCTTAGGGTTGCACAGGGTTCACACTGAAGCTTTCTTT
CDR3aa: CASSLGLHRVHTEAFF

v_gene: TRBV7-2
len: 15
abundance: -
j_gene: TRBJ2-3
d_gene: TRBD2
CDR3nt: TGTGCCAGCAGCTTAGCGCGGGGGTACACAGATACGCAGTATTTT
CDR3aa: CASSLARGYTDTQYF

v_gene: TRBV5-3
len: 15
abundance: -
j_gene: TRBJ2-7
d_gene: -
CDR3nt: TGTGCCAGAAGCCACCGGGACCCCAACCTCTACGAGCAGTACTTC
CDR3aa: CARSHRDPNLYEQYF

v_gene: TRBV5-8
len: 15
abundance: -
j_gene: TRBJ1-1
d_gene: -
CDR3nt: TGTGCCAGCAGACTCCGCAGGGTGATGGGCACTGAAGCTTTCTTT
CDR3aa: CASRLRRVMGTEAFF

v_gene: TRBV27
len: 13
abundance: -
j_gene: TRBJ1-2
d_gene: -
CDR3nt: TGTGCCAGCAGTTTAAACAGCAACTATGGCTACACCTTC
CDR3aa: CASSLNSNYGYTF

v_gene: TRBV9
len: 14
abundance: -
j_gene: TRBJ1-1
d_gene: -
CDR3nt: TGTGCCAGCAGCCCAGGCGGTTCGAACACTGAAGCTTTCTTT
CDR3aa: CASSPGGSNTEAFF

v_gene: TRBV11-2
len: 16
abundance: -
j_gene: TRBJ2-1
d_gene: -
CDR3nt: TGTGCCAGCAGCTTAGGTGGGGGAAGCTCCTACAATGAGCAGTTCTTC
CDR3aa: CASSLGGGSSYNEQFF

v_gene: TRBV24-1
len: 14
abundance: -
j_gene: TRBJ2-7
d_gene: -
CDR3nt: TGTGCCACCAGTCCGGGCTGGAGTACCTACGAGCAGTACTTC
CDR3aa: CATSPGWSTYEQYF

v_gene: TRBV18
len: 14
abundance: -
j_gene: TRBJ1-1
d_gene: TRBD1
CDR3nt: TGTGCCAGCTCACGGACAGGGATCGACACTGAAGCTTTCTTT
CDR3aa: CASSRTGIDTEAFF

v_gene: TRBV6-5
len: 14
abundance: -
j_gene: TRBJ2-1
d_gene: -
CDR3nt: TGTGCCAGCAGTTCCCAGGGGTCCTACAATGAGCAGTTCTTC
CDR3aa: CASSSQGSYNEQFF

v_gene: TRBV7-9
len: 12
abundance: -
j_gene: TRBJ1-6
d_gene: -
CDR3nt: TGTGCCAGCAGCTCTCCTAATTCACCCCTCCACTTT
CDR3aa: CASSSPNSPLHF

v_gene: TRBV12-5
len: 19
abundance: -
j_gene: TRBJ2-4
d_gene: TRBD1
CDR3nt: TGTGCTAGTGCCAGAACCGGGACAGGGGTTTCGGTAGCCAAAAACATTCAGTACTTC
CDR3aa: CASARTGTGVSVAKNIQYF

v_gene: TRBV24-1
len: 14
abundance: once
j_gene: TRBJ1-5
d_gene: -
CDR3nt: TGTGCCACCAGTGAGCCAGGGAGCAATCAGCCCCAGCATTTT
CDR3aa: CATSEPGSNQPQHF

v_gene: TRBV10-2
len: 12
abundance: -
j_gene: TRBJ1-2
d_gene: -
CDR3nt: TGCGCCAGCAGTGACGACAGGCTCCCGGACACCTTC
CDR3aa: CASSDDRLPDTF

v_gene: TRBV19
len: 15
abundance: few
j_gene: TRBJ2-7
d_gene: TRBD1
CDR3nt: TGTGCCAGTAGTTTGAGGGACAGGGTGGGCTACGAGCAGTACTTC
CDR3aa: CASSLRDRVGYEQYF

v_gene: TRBV6-5
len: 13
abundance: -
j_gene: TRBJ1-2
d_gene: TRBD1
CDR3nt: TGTGCCAGCAGAACCGGACAGGGACCTGGCTACACCTTC
CDR3aa: CASRTGQGPGYTF

v_gene: TRBV9
len: 15
abundance: -
j_gene: TRBJ1-1
d_gene: TRBD1
CDR3nt: TGTGCCAGCAGCGATGGACAGGGATGGGACACTGAAGCTTTCTTT
CDR3aa: CASSDGQGWDTEAFF

v_gene: TRBV3-1/TRBV3-2
len: 12
abundance: -
j_gene: TRBJ1-3
d_gene: -
CDR3nt: TGTGCCAGCAGCCAAAATGGAAACACCATATATTTT
CDR3aa: CASSQNGNTIYF

v_gene: TRBV2
len: 15
abundance: once
j_gene: TRBJ2-1
d_gene: TRBD1
CDR3nt: TGTGCCAGCAACGCAGACAGGGGAACCTACAATGAGCAGTTCTTC
CDR3aa: CASNADRGTYNEQFF

v_gene: TRBV9
len: 13
abundance: -
j_gene: TRBJ1-4
d_gene: -
CDR3nt: TGTGCCAGCAGCGGAGCACCGCATGAAAAACTGTTTTTT
CDR3aa: CASSGAPHEKLFF

v_gene: TRBV5-1
len: 14
abundance: -
j_gene: TRBJ1-1
d_gene: -
CDR3nt: TGCGCCAGCAGCTTGGCCCAGGGAGGCTCTGAAGCTTTCTTT
CDR3aa: CASSLAQGGSEAFF

v_gene: TRBV11-2
len: 14
abundance: -
j_gene: TRBJ2-1
d_gene: -
CDR3nt: TGTGCCAGCAGCTTACAAACTAGCAACAATGAGCAGTTCTTC
CDR3aa: CASSLQTSNNEQFF

v_gene: TRBV6-5
len: 14
abundance: -
j_gene: TRBJ1-2
d_gene: -
CDR3nt: TGTGCCAGCAGTCAGTTTGGAGCCGCCTATGGCTACACCTTC
CDR3aa: CASSQFGAAYGYTF

v_gene: TRBV6-5
len: 13
abundance: -
j_gene: TRBJ2-1
d_gene: -
CDR3nt: TGTGCCAGCAGAGCGTTCTCGAATAATGAGCAGTTCTTC
CDR3aa: CASRAFSNNEQFF